The present T cell receptor (beta chain) was sequenced within a study of blood T cell repertoires in COVID-19. For the study at large: Acute-phase and convalescent COVID-19 samples originated in the United States, Italy and Spain. In each case, the material was cDNA or gDNA derived from T cells, B-cell-depleted T cells, or PBMCs.

In the source study's methods: Cell counts per sample came from amplifying reference gene primers. The assay was immunoSEQ multiplex PCR, and TCRdb's table has in-frame clones only and misses some. That table is the source of V, J and clone size, and D and trimming were worked out from the DNA. The sample records approximately 120,000 clones, around 84% being singletons. This CDR3 contains 14 residues. From germline, CDR1 is ENHRY and CDR2 SYGVKD. The V end was cut by 8 bases, the J end by 0 bases, with 14 bases between. This TCR derives from a woman older than 75 with active or convalescent COVID-19. The source material was peripheral blood. The chain combines TRBV10-3 with TRBJ2-7; no definite D call. This CDR3 is CAIQKSLSSYEQYF. CDR3 nucleotides: TGTGCCATCCAAAAGAGTTTGAGCTCCTACGAGCAGTACTTC.